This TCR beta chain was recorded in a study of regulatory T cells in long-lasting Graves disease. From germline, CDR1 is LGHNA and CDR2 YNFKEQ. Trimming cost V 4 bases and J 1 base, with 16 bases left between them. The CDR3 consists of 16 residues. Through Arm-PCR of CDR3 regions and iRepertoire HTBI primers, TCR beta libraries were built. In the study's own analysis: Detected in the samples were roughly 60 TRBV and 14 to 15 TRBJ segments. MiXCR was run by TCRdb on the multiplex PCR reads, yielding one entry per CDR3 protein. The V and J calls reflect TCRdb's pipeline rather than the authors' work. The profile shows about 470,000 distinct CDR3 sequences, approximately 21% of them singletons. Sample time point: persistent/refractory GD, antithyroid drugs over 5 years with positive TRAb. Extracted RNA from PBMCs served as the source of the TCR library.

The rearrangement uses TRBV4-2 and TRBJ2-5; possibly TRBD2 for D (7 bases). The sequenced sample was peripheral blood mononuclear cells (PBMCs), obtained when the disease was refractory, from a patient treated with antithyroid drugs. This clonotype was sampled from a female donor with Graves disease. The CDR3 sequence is CASSPEAGQVQETQYF. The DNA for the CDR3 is TGTGCCAGCAGCCCAGAAGCGGGACAAGTCCAAGAGACCCAGTACTTC.